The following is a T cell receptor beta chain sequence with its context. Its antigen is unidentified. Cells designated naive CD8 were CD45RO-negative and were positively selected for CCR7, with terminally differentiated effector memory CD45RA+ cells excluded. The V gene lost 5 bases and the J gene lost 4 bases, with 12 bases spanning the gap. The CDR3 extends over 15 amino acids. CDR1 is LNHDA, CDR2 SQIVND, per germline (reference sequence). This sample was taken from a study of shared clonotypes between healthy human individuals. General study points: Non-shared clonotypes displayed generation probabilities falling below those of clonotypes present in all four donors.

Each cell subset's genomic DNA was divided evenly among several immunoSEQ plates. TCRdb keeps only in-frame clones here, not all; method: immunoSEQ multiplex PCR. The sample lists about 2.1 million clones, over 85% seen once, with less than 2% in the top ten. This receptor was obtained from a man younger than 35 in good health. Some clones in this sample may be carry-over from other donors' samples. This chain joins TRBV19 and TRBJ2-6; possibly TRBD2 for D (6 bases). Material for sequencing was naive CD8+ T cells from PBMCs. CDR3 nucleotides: TGTGCCAGTAGTGCGGGATTCACCGGGGCCAACGTCCTGACTTTC. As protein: CASSAGFTGANVLTF.